The text below deals with one TCR beta chain. This record comes from a study of blood T cell repertoires in COVID-19. On the study more broadly: Sites in the United States, Italy and Spain provided acute and convalescent COVID-19 samples. From T cells, B-cell-depleted T cells, or PBMCs came the material, which was cDNA or gDNA.

This CDR3 has 12 residues. V lost 5 bases to trimming and J lost 0 bases, with 7 bases between them. Germline V gene lookup returns CDR1 SQVTM and CDR2 ANQGSEA. Study processing details: By means of reference gene primer amplification, nucleated cell counts were estimated. Using immunoSEQ multiplex PCR, the repertoire was profiled, and TCRdb retains in-frame clones only, with some absent. D and trimming were read from the DNA, whereas the V and J calls and clone size are those reported in that table. In the table there are 390,000 or so clones, 89% of which are singletons. Sequenced: peripheral blood. This clonotype was obtained from a young woman with COVID-19, enrolled during active disease. V gene TRBV29-1 combines with J gene TRBJ1-2, with unresolved D. The CDR3 DNA reads TGCAGCGTTCCAACAGCTAACTATGGCTACACCTTC. Protein sequence: CSVPTANYGYTF.